The text below deals with one T cell receptor beta chain. This clone was observed once. There is no known antigen for this receptor. Qualities for individual bases were not recorded, and no much larger clone is one base off. Collaborating institutions collected whole blood in K2EDTA tubes following their own protocols. Collaborator samples were shipped for TCRbeta analysis as frozen whole blood, isolated PBMCs, or DNA extracted from either sample type. The source of the sample is a study of blood T cell repertoires in COVID-19 (dated by TCRdb to 2020 to 2022). For the wider study: Samples covering the acute and convalescent phases of COVID-19 were provided by collaborators in the United States, Italy and Spain. The material from the prospective study consisted of cDNA or gDNA derived from T cells, B-cell-depleted T cells, or PBMCs. Subjects who had been exposed to COVID-19, were actively infected with it, or had recovered from it provided the deeply sampled blood TCRbeta repertoires that made up the dataset. The repertoires were released in a freely available public database meant as a resource for research on the immune response to SARS-CoV-2. Samples came from the ongoing ImmuneRACE study (first 160 participants) plus 1,254 subjects from 6 global collaborators. Nearly every sample came with metadata listing a de-identified subject ID, COVID-19 status, age in years and sex. Where available, HLA class I and class II types were taken from metadata supplied by the sample provider and were not determined by assay-based typing.

The investigation overall reported the following: The amount of clinical and demographic metadata varied by source and participant and was provided uncurated.

Including the terminal cysteine and phenylalanine, the CDR3 comprises 16 residues. The only DNA kept is the CDR3, 48 bases in frame from the first base. Based on the germline V gene, the CDR1 and CDR2 sequences are SGDLS and YYNGEE. Cut back by 0 bases and 0 bases, the V and J ends lie 9 bases apart. TCRbeta CDR3 regions were amplified from genomic DNA using the immunoSEQ Assay, a bias-controlled multiplex PCR. The authors' analysis ran thus. The number of nucleated cells in each sample was estimated from the amplification of reference gene primers within the assay. Sequence reads were collapsed and filtered to measure the absolute abundance of every unique TCRbeta CDR3 rearrangement. For each sample, productive Simpson clonality was calculated as the square root of Simpson's diversity index across productive rearrangements. This immuneACCESS table, as held by TCRdb, lists in-frame sequences with V and J called but not all clones. Of the missing ones, under half trace to an unresolved V gene in checked studies; the others have no known cause. For V, J and clone size, that table is used; D and trimming come from the DNA. This sample comprises about 90,000 clones, roughly 89% of them detected only once. The ten biggest clones cover about 3.4% of the sample.

Sequenced sample: peripheral blood. The chain was built from TRBV9 and TRBJ2-2, with the D gene uncertain. This TCR was sampled from a woman in her seventies with acute or convalescent COVID-19. The sequenced DNA: TGTGCCAGCAGCGTAGCACGGTACGCGAACACCGGGGAGCTGTTTTTT. Its translation reads: CASSVARYANTGELFF.